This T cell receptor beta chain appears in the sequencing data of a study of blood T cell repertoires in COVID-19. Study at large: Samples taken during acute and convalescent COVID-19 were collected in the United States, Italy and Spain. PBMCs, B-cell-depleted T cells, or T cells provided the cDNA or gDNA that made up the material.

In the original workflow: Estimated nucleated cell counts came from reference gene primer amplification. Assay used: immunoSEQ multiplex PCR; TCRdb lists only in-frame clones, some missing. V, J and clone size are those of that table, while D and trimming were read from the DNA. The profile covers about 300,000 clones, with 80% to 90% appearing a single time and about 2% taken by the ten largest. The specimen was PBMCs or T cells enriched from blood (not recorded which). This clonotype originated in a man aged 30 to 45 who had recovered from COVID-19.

The CDR3 reads CASSYRGDNEQFF. The DNA of the CDR3 is TGTGCCAGCAGCTACAGGGGCGACAATGAGCAGTTCTTC. This rearrangement joins TRBV3-1 (or the pseudogene TRBV3-2) to TRBJ2-1; 7 bases map to TRBD1. This CDR3 is 13 amino acids long. Germline V gives CDR1 LGHDT, CDR2 YNNKEL (reference sequence). After removal of 5 bases from V and 5 bases from J, the junction contained 3 bases not matched to a gene.